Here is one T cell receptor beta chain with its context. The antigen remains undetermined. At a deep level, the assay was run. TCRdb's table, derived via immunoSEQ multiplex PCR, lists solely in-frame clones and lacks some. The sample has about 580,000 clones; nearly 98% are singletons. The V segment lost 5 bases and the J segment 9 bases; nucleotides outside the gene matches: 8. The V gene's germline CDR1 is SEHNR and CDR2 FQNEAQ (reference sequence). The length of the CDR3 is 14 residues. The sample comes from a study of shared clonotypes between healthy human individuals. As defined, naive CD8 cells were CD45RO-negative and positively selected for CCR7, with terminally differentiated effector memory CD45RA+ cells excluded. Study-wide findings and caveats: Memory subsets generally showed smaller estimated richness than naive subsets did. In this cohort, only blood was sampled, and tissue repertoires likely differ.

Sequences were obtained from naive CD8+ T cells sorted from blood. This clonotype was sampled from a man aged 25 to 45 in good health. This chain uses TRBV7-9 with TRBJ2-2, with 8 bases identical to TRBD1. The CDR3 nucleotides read TGTGCCAGCAGCGACGACAGGGGTAGTCGGGAGCTGTTTTTT. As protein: CASSDDRGSRELFF.